A single sample gave rise to the 22 T cell receptor beta chains below, sequenced in a study of blood T cell repertoires in COVID-19. Assay: immunoSEQ multiplex PCR; the TCRdb copy retains only in-frame clones and omits some. The sample yields around 100,000 clones, more than 65% seen once. The specimen was peripheral blood. These receptors all stem from a man in his fifties or sixties with acute or convalescent COVID-19.

V and J are TRBV4-1 and TRBJ2-3; D gene unclear. V was pared by 0 bases and J by 1 base, with 14 bases between. The CDR3 loop spans 17 amino acids. Germline CDR1 is MGHRA and CDR2 is YSYEKL. The CDR3 sequence: CASSQDKNPSGTDTQYF. DNA of the CDR3: TGCGCCAGCAGCCAAGATAAAAACCCATCGGGCACAGATACGCAGTATTTT.

This rearrangement joins TRBV11-2 to TRBJ1-2; 7 bases match TRBD1. This CDR3 contains 15 residues. Germline CDR1 is SGHAT and CDR2 is FQNNGV. Trimming at V came to 1 base and at J to 7 bases, leaving 9 bases not matched to a gene. In DNA, the CDR3 is TGTGCCAGCAGCTTAGGACAGGGCCGAGGTGCTGGCTACACCTTC. Encoded protein: CASSLGQGRGAGYTF.

This chain joins TRBV24-1 and TRBJ2-1; 12 bases align to TRBD2. V lost 0 bases to trimming and J lost 9 bases; unmatched junction nucleotides: 5. This CDR3 contains 16 residues. Germline V gene sequence: CDR1 KGHDR, CDR2 SFDVKD. CDR3 protein: CATSDLASGGAGEQFF. CDR3 coding DNA: TGTGCCACCAGTGATTTGGCTAGCGGGGGGGCCGGTGAGCAGTTCTTC.

The J gene is TRBJ1-2, the V gene TRBV28; 9 bases line up with TRBD1. Germline CDR1 is MDHEN and CDR2 is SYDVKM. The CDR3 sequence is 14 residues long. The V gene end was trimmed by 3 bases and the J gene end by 5 bases; junction bases not matched to a gene: 4. The CDR3 region is CASSLGQGVYGYTF. Written as DNA, the CDR3 is TGTGCCAGCAGTTTGGGACAGGGAGTTTATGGCTACACCTTC.

The V and J genes are TRBV5-4 and TRBJ2-7; 9 nucleotides agree with TRBD1. The trim removed 5 bases at V and 5 bases at J, leaving 2 bases unmatched. CDR3 length: 12 amino acids. Germline CDR1 and CDR2: SGHNT and YYREEE (reference sequence). The CDR3 sequence is CASRGQGDEQYV. The CDR3 region has the DNA TGTGCCAGCAGGGGACAGGGAGACGAGCAGTACGTC.

The chain couples TRBV5-1 to TRBJ1-2; 7 nucleotides agree with TRBD1. The germline V gene has CDR1 SGHRS and CDR2 YFSETQ. The junction had 3 bases not matched to a gene; V was cut back by 1 base and J by 6 bases. The length of the CDR3 is 13 residues. The CDR3 DNA reads as TGCGCCAGCAGCTTGACAGGGGAAAATGGCTACACCTTC. This translates into CASSLTGENGYTF.

This clone was seen only once. The chain carries TRBV5-5 and TRBJ2-1; 11 positions agree with TRBD2. The CDR3 is 15 residues long. CDR1 SGHKS and CDR2 YYEKEE come from the germline V gene (reference sequence). After removal of 1 base from V and 4 bases from J, the junction contained 1 base not matched to a gene. This CDR3 reads CASSLTSGGYNEQFF. DNA of the CDR3: TGTGCCAGCAGCTTGACTAGCGGGGGTTACAATGAGCAGTTCTTC.

The rearrangement joins TRBV7-2 to TRBJ2-3; 8 bases agree with TRBD1. This CDR3 spans 15 amino acids. The germline gives CDR1 SGHTA, CDR2 FQGNSA. Losses at the gene ends were 4 bases for V and 3 bases for J; bases not matched to a gene: 6. CDR3 protein: CASSWPGQATDTQYF. The CDR3, as DNA: TGTGCCAGCAGCTGGCCGGGACAGGCGACAGATACGCAGTATTTT. The full variable domain, completed using reference TRBV7-2 and TRBJ2-3, is GAGVSQSPSNKVTEKGKDVELRCDPISGHTALYWYRQSLGQGLEFLIYFQGNSAPDKSGLPSDRFSAERTGGSVSTLTIQRTQQEDSAVYLCASSWPGQATDTQYFGPGTRLTVL.

The V gene is TRBV12-3 or TRBV12-4, the J gene TRBJ1-1; possible D gene TRBD1, 5 bases. This CDR3 is 11 amino acids long. Trimming pared 4 bases from V and 8 bases from J, leaving 8 bases between. The CDR3 DNA reads TGTGCCAGCAGTTGGAGACAGGAAGCTTTCTTT. Protein: CASSWRQEAFF.

The chain combines TRBV7-3 with TRBJ2-2, with 11 bases identical to TRBD2. There are 16 residues in the CDR3. The V and J ends lost 6 bases and 1 base, in that order; junction bases with no gene match: 4. Germline CDR1 and CDR2: SGHTA and FQGTGA. The CDR3 DNA reads TGTGCCAGCAGTTCCACTAGCGGGGGGAACACCGGGGAGCTGTTTTTT. It yields the protein CASSSTSGGNTGELFF.

V is TRBV2 and J is TRBJ2-7, with 7 bases fitting TRBD1. Germline V gene sequence: CDR1 SNHLY, CDR2 FYNNEI. Trimming cost V 3 bases and J 6 bases; bases outside gene matches: 5. The CDR3 sequence is 13 residues long. CDR3 sequence reads: CASSDETGREQYV. In DNA form, the CDR3 reads TGTGCCAGCAGTGATGAGACAGGGCGCGAGCAGTACGTC.

The chain employs TRBV27 and TRBJ1-2; possible D gene TRBD1, 5 bases. From germline, CDR1 is MNHEY and CDR2 SMNVEV (reference sequence). CDR3 length: 14 amino acids. V was clipped by 2 bases and J by 7 bases, with 14 bases between them. The CDR3: CASSLGGVLSGYTF. Written as DNA, the CDR3 is TGTGCCAGCAGTTTAGGAGGGGTACTTAGTGGCTACACCTTC.

This chain links TRBV5-1 with TRBJ1-2; TRBD1 aligns across 11 bases. The V and J ends lost 0 bases and 3 bases, in that order; junction bases with no gene match: 4. CDR3 length equals 16 residues. Germline assignment: CDR1 SGHRS and CDR2 YFSETQ. The CDR3 reads CASSLGPGQGDYGYTF. CDR3 nucleotide sequence: TGCGCCAGCAGCTTGGGTCCGGGACAGGGGGACTATGGCTACACCTTC.

The chain joins TRBV6-5 to TRBJ1-3, with a tentative D call TRBD1 (6 bases). The V and J ends lost 5 bases and 2 bases respectively, with 10 bases between them. The CDR3 consists of 14 residues. Germline values: CDR1 MNHEY, CDR2 SVGAGI. CDR3 amino acids: CASSQGSTGNTIYF. The CDR3 DNA follows: TGTGCCAGCAGTCAGGGGAGTACTGGAAACACCATATATTTT.

The chain couples TRBV7-3 to TRBJ2-1; 8 nucleotides agree with TRBD2. J was trimmed by 3 bases and V by 2 bases; bases with no gene match: 3. From germline, CDR1 is SGHTA and CDR2 FQGTGA. This CDR3 has 15 residues. The CDR3 spells CASSLDSGIYNEQFF. DNA for the CDR3: TGTGCCAGCAGCTTAGATAGCGGGATCTACAATGAGCAGTTCTTC. Complete variable domain (other parts from reference TRBV7-3 and TRBJ2-1): GAGVSQTPSNKVTEKGKYVELRCDPISGHTALYWYRQSLGQGPEFLIYFQGTGAADDSGLPNDRFFAVRPEGSVSTLKIQRTERGDSAVYLCASSLDSGIYNEQFFGPGTRLTVL.

The chain employs TRBV5-6 and TRBJ2-1, with a tentative D call TRBD1 (5 bases). V was shortened by 2 bases and J by 10 bases, with 19 bases between the two germline ends. CDR1 is SGHDT and CDR2 is YYEEEE in the germline V gene. The CDR3 loop spans 15 amino acids. CDR3 in DNA: TGTGCCAGCAGCTTTCGGGTCAGGGATTTGGGGGAGCAGTTCTTC. Translation gives CASSFRVRDLGEQFF. Full variable domain (outside the CDR3, taken from reference TRBV5-6 and TRBJ2-1): DAGVTQSPTHLIKTRGQQVTLRCSPKSGHDTVSWYQQALGQGPQFIFQYYEEEERQRGNFPDRFSGHQFPNYSSELNVNALLLGDSALYLCASSFRVRDLGEQFFGPGTRLTVL.

This clone was seen only a few times. The V and J genes are TRBV10-1 and TRBJ2-2; no clear D gene. V was pared by 5 bases and J by 1 base, with 5 bases between. Germline CDR1 is WNHNN and CDR2 is SYGVQD (reference sequence). CDR3 length: 13 residues. The CDR3 nucleotides read TGCGCCAGCAGTCCAGGGAACACCGGGGAGCTGTTTTTT. Translating gives CASSPGNTGELFF.

This chain connects TRBV2 to TRBJ1-2; tentatively, D is TRBD1 (5 bases). V was trimmed by 2 bases and J by 3 bases, leaving 19 bases between them. The V gene's germline CDR1 is SNHLY and CDR2 FYNNEI. CDR3 length: 17 residues. This CDR3 is CASSEIAGGGTYYGYTF. The CDR3 bases are TGTGCCAGCAGTGAAATCGCCGGTGGCGGGACTTACTATGGCTACACCTTC. The full variable domain, completed using reference TRBV2 and TRBJ1-2, is EPEVTQTPSHQVTQMGQEVILRCVPISNHLYFYWYRQILGQKVEFLVSFYNNEISEKSEIFDDQFSVERPDGSNFTLKIRSTKLEDSAMYFCASSEIAGGGTYYGYTFGSGTRLTVV.

J is TRBJ1-5 and V is TRBV7-2; D gene ambiguous. The germline V and J ends were trimmed by 1 base and 4 bases, with 14 bases remaining between them. Germline CDR1 and CDR2: SGHTA and FQGNSA. The CDR3 is 16 amino acids. The CDR3 nucleotides are TGTGCCAGCAGCTTAGATTCCCGACGGGGAAATCAGCCCCAGCATTTT. Translating it yields CASSLDSRRGNQPQHF.

This clone was observed a single time. The chain recombines TRBV6-1 with TRBJ1-5; D is uncertain. V was trimmed by 1 base and J by 7 bases, leaving 8 bases between them. Germline lookup yields CDR1 MNHNS and CDR2 SASEGT. The CDR3 extends over 13 amino acids. CDR3 DNA sequence: TGTGCCAGCAGTGAAGAAGGGAGGCAGCCCCAGCATTTT. It specifies CASSEEGRQPQHF.

The genes are TRBV6-5 and TRBJ1-1; D ambiguous. There are 13 residues in the CDR3. V lost 8 bases, J lost 0 bases, and 10 bases lay in between. Germline CDR1 MNHEY, CDR2 SVGAGI. The DNA of the CDR3 is TGTGCCAGCCTCCTGACATTGAACACTGAAGCTTTCTTT. It is translated as CASLLTLNTEAFF.

CDR3 loop: CAIRAGVSTDTQYF. CDR3 nucleotide sequence: TGTGCCATCCGGGCGGGGGTTAGCACAGATACGCAGTATTTT. V and J are TRBV10-3 and TRBJ2-3, with 7 bases lining up with TRBD2. The V gene end was trimmed by 8 bases and the J gene end by 0 bases; junction bases not matched to a gene: 5. The CDR3 loop spans 14 amino acids. The germline V gene has CDR1 ENHRY and CDR2 SYGVKD.